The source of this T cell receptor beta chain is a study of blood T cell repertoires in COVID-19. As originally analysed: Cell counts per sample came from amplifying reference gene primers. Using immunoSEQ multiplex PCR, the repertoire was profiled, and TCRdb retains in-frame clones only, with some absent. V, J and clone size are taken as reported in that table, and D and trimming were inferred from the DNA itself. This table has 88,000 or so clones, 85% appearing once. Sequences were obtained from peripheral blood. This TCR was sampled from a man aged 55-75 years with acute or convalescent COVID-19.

The DNA of the CDR3 is TGCGCCAGCAGCTTGTTGGGACAGGCGAACACTGAAGCTTTCTTT. Encoded protein: CASSLLGQANTEAFF. The V and J genes are TRBV5-1 and TRBJ1-1, with 8 positions matching TRBD1. Germline V gene data show CDR1 as SGHRS and CDR2 as YFSETQ. V lost 1 base to trimming and J lost 1 base; unmatched junction nucleotides: 3. This CDR3 is built from 15 residues.